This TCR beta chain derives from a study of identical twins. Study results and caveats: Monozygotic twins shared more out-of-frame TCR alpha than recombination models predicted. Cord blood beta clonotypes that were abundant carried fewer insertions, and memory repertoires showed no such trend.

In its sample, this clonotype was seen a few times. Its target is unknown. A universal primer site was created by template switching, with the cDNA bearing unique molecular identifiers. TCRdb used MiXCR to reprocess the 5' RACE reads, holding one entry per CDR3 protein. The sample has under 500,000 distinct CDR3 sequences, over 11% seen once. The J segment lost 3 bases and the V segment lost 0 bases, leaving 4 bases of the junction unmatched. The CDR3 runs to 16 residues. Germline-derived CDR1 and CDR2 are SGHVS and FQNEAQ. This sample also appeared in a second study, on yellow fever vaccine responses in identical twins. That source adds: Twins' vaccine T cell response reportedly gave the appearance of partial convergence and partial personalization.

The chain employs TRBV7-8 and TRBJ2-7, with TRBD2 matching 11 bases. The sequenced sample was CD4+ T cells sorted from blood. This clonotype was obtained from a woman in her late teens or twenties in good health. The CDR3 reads CASSLAVTSGGYEQYF. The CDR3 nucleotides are TGTGCCAGCAGCTTAGCGGTTACTAGCGGGGGCTACGAGCAGTACTTC.